This TCR beta chain was recorded in a study of blood T cell repertoires in COVID-19. TCRdb's copy holds only in-frame clones and misses some; the assay was immunoSEQ multiplex PCR. The table records 160,000 or so clones, about four fifths of them present only once. Germline-derived CDR1 and CDR2 are LGHNT and FRNRAP. V shed 3 bases and J 2 bases; nucleotides not matched to a gene: 4. The CDR3 length is 18 residues. This rearrangement joins TRBV12-5 to TRBJ2-1; 16 bases agree with TRBD2. The material sequenced was peripheral blood. The origin of this receptor is a man in his 70s who had recovered from COVID-19. The DNA of the CDR3 is TGTGCTAGTGGTTTCCTGGGACTAGCGGGAGGGACCTACAATGAGCAGTTCTTC. Protein: CASGFLGLAGGTYNEQFF.